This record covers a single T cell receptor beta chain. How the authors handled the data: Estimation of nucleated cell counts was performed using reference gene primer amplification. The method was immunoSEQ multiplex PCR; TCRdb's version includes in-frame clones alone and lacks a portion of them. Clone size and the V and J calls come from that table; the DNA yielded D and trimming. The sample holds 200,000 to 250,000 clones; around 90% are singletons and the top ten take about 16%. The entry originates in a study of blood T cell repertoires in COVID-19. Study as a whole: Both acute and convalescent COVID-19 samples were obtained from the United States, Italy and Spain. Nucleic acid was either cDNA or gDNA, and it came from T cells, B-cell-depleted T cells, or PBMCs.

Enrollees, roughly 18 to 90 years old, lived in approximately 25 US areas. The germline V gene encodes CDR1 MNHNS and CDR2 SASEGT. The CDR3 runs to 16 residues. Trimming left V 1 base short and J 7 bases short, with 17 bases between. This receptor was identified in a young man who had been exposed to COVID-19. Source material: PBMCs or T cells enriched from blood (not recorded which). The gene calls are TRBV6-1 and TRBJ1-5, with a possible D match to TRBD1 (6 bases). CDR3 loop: CASSEVGGGAGQPQHF. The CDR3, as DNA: TGTGCCAGCAGTGAAGTAGGGGGGGGCGCTGGACAGCCCCAGCATTTT.